A selection of T cell receptor beta chains follows, all from one sample in a study of T-cell reconstitution after alpha-beta-depleted transplantation in children. A single record per CDR3 protein comes from TCRdb applying MiXCR to the PCR reads. This sample has roughly 200,000 distinct CDR3 sequences; approximately 11% occur once, and the top ten carry roughly 28%. The input for sequencing was PBMCs, taken before TCRalphabeta/CD19-depleted stem cell transplant. The receptors stem from a child younger than two with acute myeloid leukemia, due to receive a stem cell transplant. The CDR3 runs from the conserved cysteine through the conserved F or W. D genes are given only for firm matches. Clone size is given for some rows only: seen once, a few or many times, or a class if the clone is expanded.

CDR3aa	CDR3nt	v_gene	d_gene	len	j_gene	abundance
CASSEWASRRDYNEQFF	TGCGCCAGCAGTGAGTGGGCTAGCCGAAGAGACTACAATGAGCAGTTCTTC	TRBV10-2	-	17	TRBJ2-1	many
CSALLQGKGDTIYF	TGCAGTGCTTTATTACAGGGAAAAGGGGACACCATATATTTT	TRBV20-1	-	14	TRBJ1-3	-
CASSPFTAGGGDEQFF	TGTGCCAGCTCACCCTTTACAGCAGGAGGGGGCGATGAGCAGTTCTTC	TRBV18	-	16	TRBJ2-1	-
CATRGPDGYTF	TGTGCCACCAGGGGGCCCGACGGCTACACCTTC	TRBV24-1	-	11	TRBJ1-2	many
CSAITGGTDTQYF	TGCAGTGCTATTACAGGGGGCACAGATACGCAGTATTTT	TRBV20-1	TRBD1	13	TRBJ2-3	many
CASSWTSVRETQYF	TGTGCCAGCAGCTGGACTAGCGTTCGAGAGACCCAGTACTTC	TRBV28	TRBD2	14	TRBJ2-5	many
CASSTGQLSLYGYTF	TGCGCCAGCAGCACGGGACAGCTTAGCCTCTATGGCTACACCTTC	TRBV5-1	TRBD1	15	TRBJ1-2	many
CASSQDKAAHDGEKLFF	TGTGCCAGCAGCCAAGATAAGGCGGCGCACGACGGTGAAAAACTGTTTTTT	TRBV4-2	-	17	TRBJ1-4	many
CASSPGQGEKVANQPQHF	TGTGCCAGCAGTCCTGGACAGGGGGAAAAGGTAGCAAATCAGCCCCAGCATTTT	TRBV27	TRBD1	18	TRBJ1-5	many
CSARDFIDVGLAEYNEQFF	TGCAGTGCTAGAGATTTTATTGATGTCGGACTAGCGGAATACAATGAGCAGTTCTTC	TRBV20-1	TRBD2	19	TRBJ2-1	many
CASSLVSGIQETQYF	TGTGCCAGCAGCTTAGTATCTGGGATCCAAGAGACCCAGTACTTC	TRBV7-9	-	15	TRBJ2-5	many
CASSSETVAGELFF	TGTGCCAGCAGTTCCGAGACTGTGGCCGGGGAGCTGTTTTTT	TRBV28	-	14	TRBJ2-2	many
CASSQDRVVAFF	TGCGCCAGCAGCCAAGATAGGGTTGTAGCTTTCTTT	TRBV4-1	-	12	TRBJ1-1	many
CSVASSGSKNTGELFF	TGCAGCGTTGCTTCTAGCGGGAGTAAGAACACCGGGGAGCTGTTTTTT	TRBV29-1	TRBD2	16	TRBJ2-2	many
CASSQDRAYGYTF	TGTGCCAGCAGCCAAGACAGGGCCTATGGCTACACCTTC	TRBV4-2	-	13	TRBJ1-2	many
CSVRDSAYEQYF	TGCAGCGTTCGGGACAGTGCCTACGAGCAGTACTTC	TRBV29-1	TRBD1	12	TRBJ2-7	many
CAIKGGPQSSSGANVLTF	TGTGCCATCAAAGGAGGTCCCCAATCGAGCTCTGGGGCCAACGTCCTGACTTTC	TRBV10-3	-	18	TRBJ2-6	-
CASSFQGAEETQYF	TGCGCCAGCAGTTTCCAGGGGGCAGAAGAGACCCAGTACTTC	TRBV5-1	TRBD1	14	TRBJ2-5	many
CASSLVQGKAGYTF	TGCGCCAGCAGCTTGGTACAGGGTAAAGCTGGCTACACCTTC	TRBV5-1	-	14	TRBJ1-2	many
CASSFRDGGTGELFF	TGTGCCAGCAGCTTCCGGGACGGGGGCACCGGGGAGCTGTTTTTT	TRBV7-3	-	15	TRBJ2-2	-
CSASRGANNQPQHF	TGCAGTGCTAGTAGGGGGGCGAACAATCAGCCCCAGCATTTT	TRBV20-1	-	14	TRBJ1-5	many
CASSLLQVKGATQYF	TGTGCCAGCAGTTTACTACAGGTTAAAGGCGCTACGCAGTATTTT	TRBV27	-	15	TRBJ2-3	many
CASSQETSSVETQYF	TGTGCCAGCAGCCAAGAGACTAGCTCAGTGGAGACCCAGTACTTC	TRBV4-2	TRBD2	15	TRBJ2-5	few
CSVEGDGGTEAFF	TGCAGCGTTGAGGGGGACGGAGGCACTGAAGCTTTCTTT	TRBV29-1	-	13	TRBJ1-1	many
CASSPGSNTEAFF	TGTGCCAGCAGCCCCGGATCCAACACTGAAGCTTTCTTT	TRBV11-1	-	13	TRBJ1-1	many
CASSPPTGYNEQFF	TGTGCCAGCTCACCGCCGACAGGATACAATGAGCAGTTCTTC	TRBV18	-	14	TRBJ2-1	many
CASSVQGGGNTGELFF	TGTGCCAGCAGCGTTCAAGGGGGCGGGAACACCGGGGAGCTGTTTTTT	TRBV7-3	TRBD1	16	TRBJ2-2	many
CASSFGLGTGAEAFF	TGTGCCAGCAGTTTCGGATTAGGGACAGGGGCTGAAGCTTTCTTT	TRBV27	TRBD1	15	TRBJ1-1	many
CSGTDMNTEAFF	TGCAGTGGGACCGATATGAACACTGAAGCTTTCTTT	TRBV20-1	-	12	TRBJ1-1	many
CASSLGLADEQFF	TGTGCCAGCAGCTTGGGACTAGCTGATGAGCAGTTCTTC	TRBV11-3	TRBD2	13	TRBJ2-1	many
CASSVSGGGETQYF	TGTGCCAGCAGCGTTAGCGGGGGGGGAGAGACCCAGTACTTC	TRBV7-2	TRBD2	14	TRBJ2-5	many
CATLRTSDEPQHF	TGTGCCACGCTAAGGACATCAGATGAGCCCCAGCATTTT	TRBV6-2/TRBV6-3	-	13	TRBJ1-5	few
CASRGYEQYF	TGTGCCAGCAGGGGGTACGAGCAGTACTTC	TRBV12-3/TRBV12-4	-	10	TRBJ2-7	many
CASTRTPNTGELFF	TGTGCCAGCACCCGGACTCCAAACACCGGGGAGCTGTTTTTT	TRBV27	-	14	TRBJ2-2	many
CSARSQTGGPVEQYF	TGCAGTGCTAGATCCCAAACGGGAGGGCCGGTAGAGCAGTACTTC	TRBV20-1	TRBD2	15	TRBJ2-7	-
CASSKEAGAYEQYF	TGTGCCAGCAGTAAAGAAGCGGGGGCCTACGAGCAGTACTTC	TRBV12-3/TRBV12-4	TRBD2	14	TRBJ2-7	many
CASSPARTGELFF	TGTGCCAGCAGCCCCGCTCGGACCGGGGAGCTGTTTTTT	TRBV7-9	-	13	TRBJ2-2	many
CASSLTGGSSNQPQHF	TGTGCCAGCAGTTTGACAGGGGGCTCGAGCAATCAGCCCCAGCATTTT	TRBV6-5	TRBD1	16	TRBJ1-5	many
CASSLVGLPSTDTQYF	TGCGCCAGCAGCTTAGTGGGACTGCCTAGCACAGATACGCAGTATTTT	TRBV5-1	-	16	TRBJ2-3	many
CSTLRIANTDTQYF	TGCAGTACCTTAAGAATAGCGAACACAGATACGCAGTATTTT	TRBV20-1	-	14	TRBJ2-3	many
CASSLGHIHEKLFF	TGTGCCAGCAGCCTCGGACATATCCATGAAAAACTGTTTTTT	TRBV14	-	14	TRBJ1-4	many